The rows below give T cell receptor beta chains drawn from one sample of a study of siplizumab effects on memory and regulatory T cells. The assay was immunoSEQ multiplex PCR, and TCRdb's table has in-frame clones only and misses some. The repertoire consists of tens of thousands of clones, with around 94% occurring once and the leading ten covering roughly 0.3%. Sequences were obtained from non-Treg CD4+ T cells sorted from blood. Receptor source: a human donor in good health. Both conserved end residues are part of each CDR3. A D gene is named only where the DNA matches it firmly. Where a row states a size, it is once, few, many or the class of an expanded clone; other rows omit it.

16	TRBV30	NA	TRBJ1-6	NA	TGTGCCTGGAGTGAATCGACCGGCGCCAATAATTCACCCCTCCACTTT	CAWSESTGANNSPLHF
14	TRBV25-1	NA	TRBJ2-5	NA	TGTGCCAGCAGTGAATGGGACTCCCGGGGGACCCAGTACTTC	CASSEWDSRGTQYF
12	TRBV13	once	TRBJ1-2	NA	TGTGCCAGCAGCTCCCGGACAGATGGCTACACCTTC	CASSSRTDGYTF
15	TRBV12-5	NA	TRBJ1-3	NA	TGTGCTAGTGGTTTGGTACTAGCCTCTGGAAACACCATATATTTT	CASGLVLASGNTIYF
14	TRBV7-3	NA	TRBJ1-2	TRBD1	TGTGCCAGCAGCTTGACCACAGGGGGCGCGGGCTACACCTTC	CASSLTTGGAGYTF
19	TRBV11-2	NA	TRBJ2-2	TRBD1	TGTGCCAGCAGCTTATTGGTTGAGTTAGGGACAGTGGGCACCGGGGAGCTGTTTTTT	CASSLLVELGTVGTGELFF
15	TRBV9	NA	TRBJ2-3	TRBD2	TGTGCCAGCAGCGTAGCGGGGGGGCCCTTAGATACGCAGTATTTT	CASSVAGGPLDTQYF
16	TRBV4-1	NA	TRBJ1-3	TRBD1	TGCGCCAGCAGCAAACAGGGGGCCGTGTCTGGAAACACCATATATTTT	CASSKQGAVSGNTIYF
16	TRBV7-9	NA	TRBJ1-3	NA	TGTGCCAGCAGCTTGAGGACCCCGGCTTCTGGAAACACCATATATTTT	CASSLRTPASGNTIYF
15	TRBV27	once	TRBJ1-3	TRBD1	TGTGCCAGCACCCTTGGGACAGACTCTGGAAACACCATATATTTT	CASTLGTDSGNTIYF
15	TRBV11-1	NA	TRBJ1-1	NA	TGTGCCAGCAGTCCCGAGACGGTCATGAACACTGAAGCTTTCTTT	CASSPETVMNTEAFF
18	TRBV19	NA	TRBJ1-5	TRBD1	TGTGCCAGTAGTATGGGACAGGGGGGTCCCATTAGCAATCAGCCCCAGCATTTT	CASSMGQGGPISNQPQHF
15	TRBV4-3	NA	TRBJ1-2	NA	TGCGCCAGCAGCCAAGATCCACAGGGTGCATATGGCTACACCTTC	CASSQDPQGAYGYTF
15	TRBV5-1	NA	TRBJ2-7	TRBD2	TGCGCCAGCAGCTTCCTGACTAGCGGGAGCGCCGAGCAGTACTTC	CASSFLTSGSAEQYF
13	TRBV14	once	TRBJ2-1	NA	TGTGCCAGCAGCCAAAAGGCCTTCAATGAGCAGTTCTTC	CASSQKAFNEQFF
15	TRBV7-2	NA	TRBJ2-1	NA	TGTGCCAGCAGCTTAGGGGCCTCAGCCTACAATGAGCAGTTCTTC	CASSLGASAYNEQFF
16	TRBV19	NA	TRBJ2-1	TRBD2	TGTGCCAGTATGGGGCCTAGCGGGGGCACCTACAATGAGCAGTTCTTC	CASMGPSGGTYNEQFF
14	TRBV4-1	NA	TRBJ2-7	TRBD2	TGCGCCAGCAGCCAAGGGGATAGCGGGAGCGAGCAGTACTTC	CASSQGDSGSEQYF
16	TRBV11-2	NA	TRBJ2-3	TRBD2	TGTGCCAGCAGCACGGGACTAGCCACCTTAACAGATACGCAGTATTTT	CASSTGLATLTDTQYF
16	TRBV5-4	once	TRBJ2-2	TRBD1	TGTGCCAGCAGCGGCCCGCAGGGGGCGCAAGTCGGGGAGCTGTTTTTT	CASSGPQGAQVGELFF
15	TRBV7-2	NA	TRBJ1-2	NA	TGTGCCAGCAGCTTAAATACAGGTGCTAACTATGGCTACACCTTC	CASSLNTGANYGYTF
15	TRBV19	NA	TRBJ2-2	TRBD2	TGTGCCAGTACCACACGACTAGCGGGAGGCGGGGAGCTGTTTTTT	CASTTRLAGGGELFF
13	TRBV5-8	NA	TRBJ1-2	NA	TGTGCCGCGGAGAGGGGGGCTAACTATGGCTACACCTTC	CAAERGANYGYTF
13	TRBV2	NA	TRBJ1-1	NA	TGTGCCAGCAGGGTGGGCGGCTACACTGAAGCTTTCTTT	CASRVGGYTEAFF
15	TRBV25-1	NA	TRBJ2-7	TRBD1	TGTGCCAGCCAAAGGAATGGTTACAGGGGTGATGAGCAGTACTTC	CASQRNGYRGDEQYF
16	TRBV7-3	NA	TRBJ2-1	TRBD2	TGTGCCAGCAGCTTAAGGGGCGGGGGTTCCTACAATGAGCAGTTCTTC	CASSLRGGGSYNEQFF
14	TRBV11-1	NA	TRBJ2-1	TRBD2	TGTGCCAGCAGCTTAGCTAGCGGGACCCATGAGCAGTTCTTC	CASSLASGTHEQFF
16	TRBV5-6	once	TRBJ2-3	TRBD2	TGTGCCAGCAGCTTGGCCGCGGGAGGGCCGAGAGATACGCAGTATTTT	CASSLAAGGPRDTQYF
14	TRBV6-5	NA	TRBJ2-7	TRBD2	TGTGCCAGCAGTTCCCCGGGAGGGAGTCACGAGCAGTACTTC	CASSSPGGSHEQYF
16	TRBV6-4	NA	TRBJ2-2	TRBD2	TGTGCCAGCAGTGCCCTTAGCGGGGGACTTACCGGGGAGCTGTTTTTT	CASSALSGGLTGELFF
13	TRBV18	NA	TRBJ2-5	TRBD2	TGTGCCAGCTCACCGACTAGCGCAGAGACCCAGTACTTC	CASSPTSAETQYF
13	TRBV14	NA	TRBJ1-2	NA	TGTGCCAGCAGCCAGTCTTTAATCGGTGGCTACACCTTC	CASSQSLIGGYTF
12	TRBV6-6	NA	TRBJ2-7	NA	TGTGCCAGCAGGGCCCACGCCCTCGAGCAGTACTTC	CASRAHALEQYF
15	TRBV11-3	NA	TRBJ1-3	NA	TGTGCCAGCAGCTTGGAAGCCCTGGAGGGAAACACCATATATTTT	CASSLEALEGNTIYF
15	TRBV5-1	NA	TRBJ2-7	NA	TGCGCCAGCAGCTTGGCCGCGGGAAGCTCCTACGAGCAGTACTTC	CASSLAAGSSYEQYF
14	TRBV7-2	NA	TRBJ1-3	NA	TGTGCCAGCAGCTTCCAGGGTGCTGGAAACACCATATATTTT	CASSFQGAGNTIYF
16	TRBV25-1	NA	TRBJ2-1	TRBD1	TGTGCCAGCAGTTCCTTAGGACAGGGAAACTACAATGAGCAGTTCTTC	CASSSLGQGNYNEQFF
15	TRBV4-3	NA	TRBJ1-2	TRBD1	TGCGCCAGCAGCCAATACCACAGGGGGGGGTATGGCTACACCTTC	CASSQYHRGGYGYTF
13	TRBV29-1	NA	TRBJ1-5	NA	TGCAGCGTCCTACAGGGCCTCAATCAGCCCCAGCATTTT	CSVLQGLNQPQHF
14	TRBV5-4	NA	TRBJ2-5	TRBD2	TGTGCCAGCAGGGCTAATCTAGCGGAAGAGACCCAGTACTTC	CASRANLAEETQYF
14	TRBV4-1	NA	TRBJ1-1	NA	TGCGCCAGCAGCCAAGTACCAACCCAAGGTGAAGCTTTCTTT	CASSQVPTQGEAFF
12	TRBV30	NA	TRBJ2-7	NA	TGTGCCAGAAGAGGGGGGACCTACGAGCAGTACTTC	CARRGGTYEQYF
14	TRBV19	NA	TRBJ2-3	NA	TGTGCCAGTAGTCCGCGGAGGGGCACAGATACGCAGTATTTT	CASSPRRGTDTQYF
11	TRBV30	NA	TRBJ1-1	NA	TGTGCCTGGAGGGGGCCCGCCGAAGCTTTCTTT	CAWRGPAEAFF
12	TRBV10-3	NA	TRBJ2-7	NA	TGTGCCACCCGCGAACGGTCCTACGAGCAGTACTTC	CATRERSYEQYF
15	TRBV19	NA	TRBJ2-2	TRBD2	TGTGCCACCCGTAGGGAGGGTTCTTTCACCGGGGAGCTGTTTTTT	CATRREGSFTGELFF
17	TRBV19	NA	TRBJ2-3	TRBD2	TGTGCCAGTAGTCCGAGGACTAGCGGGACTAGCACAGATACGCAGTATTTT	CASSPRTSGTSTDTQYF